This T cell receptor beta chain was observed in a study of molecular identifiers for immune sequencing clone quantification. Germline V gene lookup returns CDR1 SGHDN and CDR2 FVKESK. The CDR3 has 15 residues. Trimming cost V 0 bases and J 8 bases, with 13 bases left between them. This clonotype appeared many times. A single record per CDR3 protein comes from TCRdb applying MiXCR to the PCR reads. The sample records 250,000 to 350,000 distinct CDR3 sequences, around 21% being singletons. Sequenced: naive CD8+ T cells from blood, with Jurkat cell RNA spiked in. Stated subset: FACS-sorted CD8+CD4-CCR7+CD45RA+ naive T cells. The TCR sequence derives from a human donor in good health. Some libraries in this study had Jurkat cell RNA spiked in. V is TRBV14 and J is TRBJ1-4; tentatively, D is TRBD1 (5 bases). CDR3 amino acids: CASSQDPRGREKLFF. CDR3 nucleotides: TGTGCCAGCAGCCAAGATCCGAGGGGCCGAGAAAAACTGTTTTTT.